This T cell receptor (beta chain) is from a study of shared clonotypes between healthy human individuals. About the research overall: The study enrolled two women and a few men aged 18 to 49. Study results and limitations: Sharing across four donors was highest in naive CD4 (roughly 5%) and lowest in memory CD8 (about 0.4%).

Deletions cut 5 bases from V and 7 bases from J, with 14 bases between. Germline CDR1 reads SEHNR; CDR2 reads FQNEAQ (reference sequence). This CDR3 has 14 residues. It was around 220 ng DNA, 28,000 or so T cell genomes, that sorted-subset replicate PCRs used. The table came from immunoSEQ multiplex PCR; TCRdb's copy has only in-frame clones and leaves some out. The sample contains 2 million to 2.5 million clones, around 92% of which appear only once. Points on this clone: Its matching antigen is unknown.

The genes are TRBV7-9 and TRBJ1-4; D gene ambiguous. The source is a young man in good health. Some clones in this sample may be carry-over from other donors' samples. The sequenced material came from naive CD4+ T cells from PBMCs. Subset of the sample: CD45RA+ positively selected. The CDR3: CASSPSPRGEKLFF. DNA for the CDR3: TGTGCCAGCAGCCCATCCCCCCGCGGTGAAAAACTGTTTTTT. The full variable domain, rest sourced from reference TRBV7-9 and TRBJ1-4, is DTGVSQNPRHKITKRGQNVTFRCDPISEHNRLYWYRQTLGQGPEFLTYFQNEAQLEKSRLLSDRFSAERPKGSFSTLEIQRTEQGDSAMYLCASSPSPRGEKLFFGSGTQLSVL.